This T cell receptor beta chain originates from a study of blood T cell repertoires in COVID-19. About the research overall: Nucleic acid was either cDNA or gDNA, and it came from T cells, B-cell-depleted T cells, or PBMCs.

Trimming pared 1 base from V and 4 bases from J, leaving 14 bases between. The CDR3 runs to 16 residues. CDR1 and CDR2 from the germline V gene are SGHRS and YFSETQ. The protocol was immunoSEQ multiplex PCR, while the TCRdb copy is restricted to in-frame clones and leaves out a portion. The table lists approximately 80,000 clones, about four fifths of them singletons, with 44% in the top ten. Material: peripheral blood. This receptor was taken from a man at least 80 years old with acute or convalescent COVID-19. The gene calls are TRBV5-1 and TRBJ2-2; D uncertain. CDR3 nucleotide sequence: TGCGCCAGCAGCTTGCCCCCCGGGTGGGTCACCGGGGAGCTGTTTTTT. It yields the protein CASSLPPGWVTGELFF.